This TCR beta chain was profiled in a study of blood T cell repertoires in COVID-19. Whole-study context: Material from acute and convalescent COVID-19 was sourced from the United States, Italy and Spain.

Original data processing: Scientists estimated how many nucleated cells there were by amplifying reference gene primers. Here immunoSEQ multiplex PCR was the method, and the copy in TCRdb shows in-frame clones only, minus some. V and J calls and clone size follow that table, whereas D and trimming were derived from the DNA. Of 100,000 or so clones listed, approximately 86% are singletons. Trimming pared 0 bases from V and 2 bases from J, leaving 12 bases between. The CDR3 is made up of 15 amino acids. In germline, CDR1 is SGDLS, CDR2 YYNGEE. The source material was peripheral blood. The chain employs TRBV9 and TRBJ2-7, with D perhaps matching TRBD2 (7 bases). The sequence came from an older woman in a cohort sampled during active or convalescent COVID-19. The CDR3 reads CASSVGGGQTYEQYF. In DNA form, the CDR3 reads TGTGCCAGCAGCGTAGGCGGGGGCCAGACCTACGAGCAGTACTTC.